Below, one T cell receptor (beta chain) is given with its context. Its antigen remains unidentified. The source of the sample is a study of cytomegalovirus exposure and HLA in healthy donors. Findings and limits, study-wide: Investigators reported approximately 150 TCR beta chains as tied to cytomegalovirus.

Researchers ran the PCR with 60 Vbeta and 13 Jbeta primers. Only in-frame clones appear in the TCRdb table, and some are missing; sequencing was by immunoSEQ multiplex PCR. The sample has about 140,000 clones, around 66% seen once; the top ten hold around 6%. The TCR comes from a woman aged 55-69 years in good health and CMV-seronegative. The sequenced sample consisted of PBMCs.

CDR3 coding DNA: TGTGCCAGCAGCTTAGACAGGGCTAATCAGCCCCAGCATTTT. Translation gives CASSLDRANQPQHF. V is TRBV11-2 and J is TRBJ1-5; D perhaps matches TRBD1 (5 bases). The CDR3 length is 14 residues. Germline V lookup: CDR1 SGHAT, CDR2 FQNNGV. With 0 bases removed from V and 4 bases from J, the gap between germline ends came to 7 bases.